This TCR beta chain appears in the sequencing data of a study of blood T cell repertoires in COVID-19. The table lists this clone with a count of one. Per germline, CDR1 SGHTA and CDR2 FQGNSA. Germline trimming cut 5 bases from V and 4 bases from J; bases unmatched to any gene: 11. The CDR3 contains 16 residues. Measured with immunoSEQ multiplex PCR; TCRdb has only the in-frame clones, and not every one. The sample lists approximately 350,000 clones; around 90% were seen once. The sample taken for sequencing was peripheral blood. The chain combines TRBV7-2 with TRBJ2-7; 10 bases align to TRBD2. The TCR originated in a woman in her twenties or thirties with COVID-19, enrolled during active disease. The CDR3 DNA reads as TGTGCCAGCAGCCCGGGGGCTAGCGGGGGATCGTACGAGCAGTACTTC. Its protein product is CASSPGASGGSYEQYF.